This TCR beta chain was profiled in a study of shared clonotypes between healthy human individuals. As processed by the authors: Junction-only sequences without quality scores came from ImmunoSEQ, so filtering differed. The method was immunoSEQ multiplex PCR; TCRdb's version includes in-frame clones alone and lacks a portion of them. The V and J calls and clone size come from that table; D and trimming were worked out from the DNA. In the table there are approximately 1.4 million clones, 95% to 99% of which are singletons. Germline loops: CDR1 SGHRS, CDR2 YFSETQ. V shed 4 bases and J shed 5 bases, with 21 bases lying between them. This CDR3 comprises 17 residues. The study drew its donors from healthy HIV-negative adults without recent acute infections or vaccinations. A split of CD4+ cells into CD45RA+ naive and CD45RA-negative memory subsets was performed. Broader study findings: With a handful of donors compared, 4% to 5.5% of naive CD4 clonotypes were shared.

Worth noting for this clone: Its antigen is not identified.

The clonotype was recovered from a man younger than 40 in good health. Material: naive CD4+ T cells sorted from blood. The subset was: CD45RA+ positively selected. The V and J genes are TRBV5-1 and TRBJ2-2; D possibly uses TRBD1 or TRBD2 (6 bases each). This chain's CDR3 is CASSPAGGLARTGELFF. Written as DNA, the CDR3 is TGCGCCAGCAGCCCTGCTGGGGGGCTAGCGAGAACCGGGGAGCTGTTTTTT.